This TCR beta chain was recorded in a study of vaccination effects on CD4 cells after COVID-19 (dated by TCRdb to about 2022). A note on the overall study: Post-vaccine samples across the study were collected a median of 72 days after the second dose, with a range of 14 to 241. In both COVID-19 convalescent patients and infection-naive vaccine recipients, the study compared SARS-CoV-2 spike-specific CD4+ TCR repertoires from before mRNA vaccination with those from after it. The full study included some 10 COVID-19 convalescent patients and a handful of SARS-CoV-2-naive healthy vaccine recipients. In the study, cultures from other donors were sequenced using the Oncomine TCR Beta short-read assay on an Illumina iSeq 100. General study outcomes and caveats: At late post-vaccination timepoints, both infection-induced and vaccine-induced clones showed marked clonal contraction, consistent with waning T cell responses. In healthy vaccine recipients, vaccine-induced clones were almost all SARS-CoV-2 mono-reactive, with only 1 of 255 cross-reactive with common cold coronaviruses. The study was limited by a small number of convalescent patients, and early post-infection timepoints were lacking.

About this clone: Its antigen is unknown. No clone much larger than this one lies a single base away; base qualities are absent.

Library method: the immunoSEQ multiplex PCR assay. TCR beta CDR3 sequencing was performed on DNA from the cultured, isolated CD4+ T cells. In the authors' own workflow: Non-productive TCR sequences were discarded, and reads were trimmed to the CDR3 region, with only CDR3s of 7 or more amino acids retained. Antigen-specific clonotypes were identified using the MANAFEST web app by comparison of expansion in peptide wells against reference cultures. For clones to be considered positive, expansion at FDR<0.05 versus reference and all other wells, an odds ratio above 5, and a frequency above 0.1% in two replicate wells were required. A clonotype was defined as cross-reactive if the clonotype was significantly expanded both in SARS-CoV-2 spike wells and in at least one common cold coronavirus spike condition. CDR3 similarity was assessed by Levenshtein distance using the stringdist R package, and unrooted trees were constructed with ape in R 3.6.1. The clones in this table, taken by TCRdb from immuneACCESS, are in-frame only. Not every clone is retained; where verified, under half of the shortfall comes from an unresolved V gene, and the cause of the rest is unknown. For V, J and clone size, that table is used; D and trimming come from the DNA. The sample table contains 17,000 or so clones; only one count was recorded for around 64% of them. The ten most abundant clones make up approximately 9.2% of the sample.

In the ViraFEST assay, PBMC were stimulated with viral peptide pools, and antigen-specific CD4+ T cell clonotypes were then identified by expansion using TCR sequencing. After 10 to 11 days of culture, CD4+ T cells were isolated with the EasySep CD4+ T cell isolation kit. Participants received two doses of either the BNT162b2 or the mRNA-1273 mRNA SARS-CoV-2 vaccine. The absence of prior SARS-CoV-2 infection in healthy vaccine recipients was confirmed by negative nucleocapsid antibodies before and after vaccination. Over 1.5 million PBMC per well were cultured with approximately 10 ug/ml peptides in IMDM containing about 5% human AB serum, about 9.6 IU/ml IL-2 and gentamicin. On days 3 and 7, half of the culture medium was replaced with fresh IL-2-containing medium. Unless noted otherwise, every peptide stimulation condition was cultured in triplicate wells. PBMC were separated from whole blood using Ficoll-Paque Plus gradient centrifugation and were then either cryopreserved at -140C or used fresh. Overlapping peptide pools spanned the spike proteins of SARS-CoV-2 and the common cold coronaviruses HCoV-NL63, HCoV-OC43 and HCoV-229E. The QIAamp micro DNA kit was used to extract genomic DNA from the cultured CD4+ T cells.

V gives up 3 bases and J gives up 1 base, and the segment between their germline ends measures 3 bases. Including the terminal cysteine and phenylalanine, the CDR3 comprises 12 residues. CDR3 DNA only is kept here, 36 bases in frame from base 1. CDR1 and CDR2, looked up from the germline V gene, are SGHTA and FQGNSA. The clonotype was recovered from a human donor who received a COVID-19 vaccine. Here the sequenced sample was CD4+ T cells from PBMCs cultured with SARS-CoV-2 spike peptides, taken after COVID-19 vaccination. In light of the paper, this sample's cell subset or site label describes: SARS-CoV-2 spike overlapping peptide pool stimulation. This chain joins TRBV7-2 to TRBJ1-1; a confident D gene designation cannot be given. The DNA reads as follows: TGTGCCAGCAGCTTCCGGAACACTGAAGCTTTCTTT. This sequence encodes CASSFRNTEAFF.